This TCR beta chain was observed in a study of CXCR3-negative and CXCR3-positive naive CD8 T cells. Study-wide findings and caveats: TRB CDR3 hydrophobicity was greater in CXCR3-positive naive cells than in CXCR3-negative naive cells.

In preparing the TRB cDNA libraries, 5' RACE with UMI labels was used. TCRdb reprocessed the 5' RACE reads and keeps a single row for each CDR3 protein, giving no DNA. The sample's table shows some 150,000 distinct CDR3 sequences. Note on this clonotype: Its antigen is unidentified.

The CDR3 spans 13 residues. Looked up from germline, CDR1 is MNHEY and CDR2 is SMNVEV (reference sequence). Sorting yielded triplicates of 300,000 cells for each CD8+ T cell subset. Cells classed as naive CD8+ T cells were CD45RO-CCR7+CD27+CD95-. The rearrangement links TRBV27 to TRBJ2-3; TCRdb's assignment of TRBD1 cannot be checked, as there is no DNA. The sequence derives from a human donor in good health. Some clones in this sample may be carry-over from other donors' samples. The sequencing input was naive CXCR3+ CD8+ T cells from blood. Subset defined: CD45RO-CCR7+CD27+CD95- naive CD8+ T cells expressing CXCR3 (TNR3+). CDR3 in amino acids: CASSLMGGDTQYF.